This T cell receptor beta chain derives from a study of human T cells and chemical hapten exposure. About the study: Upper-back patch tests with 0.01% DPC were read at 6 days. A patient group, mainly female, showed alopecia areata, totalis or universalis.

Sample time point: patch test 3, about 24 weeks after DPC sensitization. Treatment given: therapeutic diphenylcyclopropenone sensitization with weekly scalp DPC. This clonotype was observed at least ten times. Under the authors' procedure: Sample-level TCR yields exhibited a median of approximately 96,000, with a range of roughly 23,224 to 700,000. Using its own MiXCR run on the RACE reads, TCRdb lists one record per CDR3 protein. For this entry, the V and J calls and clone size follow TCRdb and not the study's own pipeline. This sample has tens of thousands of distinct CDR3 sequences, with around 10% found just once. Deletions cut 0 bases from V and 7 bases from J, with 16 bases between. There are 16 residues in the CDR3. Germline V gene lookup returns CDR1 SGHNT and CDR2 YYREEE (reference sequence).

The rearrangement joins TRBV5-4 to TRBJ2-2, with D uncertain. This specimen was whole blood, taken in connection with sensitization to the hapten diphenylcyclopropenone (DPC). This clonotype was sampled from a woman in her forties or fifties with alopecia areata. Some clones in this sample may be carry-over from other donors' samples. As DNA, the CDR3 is TGTGCCAGCAGCTTGGAAATTCCATTTGTGGGCGGGGAGCTGTTTTTT. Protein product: CASSLEIPFVGGELFF.